A selection of T cell receptor beta chains follows, all from one sample in a study of blood T cell repertoires in COVID-19. Measured with immunoSEQ multiplex PCR; TCRdb has only the in-frame clones, and not every one. The sample has about 250,000 clones, 84% seen once. Source material: peripheral blood. Receptors were obtained from a woman between 35 and 50 years old who had recovered from COVID-19. Both conserved end residues are part of each CDR3.

>TRBJ1-4|TRBV2
CASRDRVVTNEKLFF
>TRBJ2-5|TRBV20-1
CSASPRTGRQETQYF
>TRBJ2-7|TRBV11-3
CASSFIAKGGGASYEQYF
>TRBJ2-7|TRBV6-5
CASSYQNSPTDEQYF
>TRBJ1-1|TRBV19
CASSILGALRTEAFF
>TRBJ1-5|TRBV6-5
CASGDRAYSNQPQHF
>TRBJ1-2|TRBV30
CAWSVQGALGEGYTF
>TRBJ1-1|TRBV11-3
CASCFDGALNTEAFF
>TRBJ1-5|TRBV3-1/TRBV3-2
CASSPDRGNQPQHF
>TRBJ1-1|TRBV11-3
CASSGRGYTEAFF
>TRBJ2-7|TRBV3-1/TRBV3-2
CASSLLRGGEQYF
>TRBJ1-5|TRBV5-1
CASSLGQAAGGEPQHF
>TRBJ2-3|TRBV5-1
CASSAIGGAADTQYF
>TRBJ2-7|TRBV28
CASSSGVAGSHEQYF
>TRBJ1-1|TRBV28
CASSRPGTGDTEAFF
>TRBJ2-2|TRBV6-5
CASSPGQGYTGELFF
>TRBJ2-5|TRBV27
CASSPQGLGSETQYF
>TRBJ2-5|TRBV11-2
CASSLYSDETQYF
>TRBJ1-6|TRBV4-2
CASSQGQTNSPLHF
>TRBJ1-6|TRBV5-6
CASSSGTGSSYNSPLHF
>TRBJ1-5|TRBV19
CASSPWTGDQPQHF
>TRBJ1-2|TRBV2
CASSDSRGYGYTF
>TRBJ2-4|TRBV11-3
CASSLRRGLSGAKNIQYF
>TRBJ1-5|TRBV5-4
CASSDRTESNQPQHF
>TRBJ2-1|TRBV24-1
CATSDPTGGGHNEQFF
>TRBJ1-1|TRBV18
CASSPRHGTENTEAFF
>TRBJ1-1|TRBV28
CASSFPLGGTTEAFF
>TRBJ1-5|TRBV6-5
CASTYRGYQPQHF
>TRBJ2-5|TRBV6-2/TRBV6-3
CASSYGGLIQETQYF
>TRBJ1-2|TRBV7-9
CASSVDSGYGYTF
>TRBJ2-1|TRBV28
CASSLQYNEQFF
>TRBJ2-2|TRBV5-5
CASSFQGWTGELFF
>TRBJ1-2|TRBV19
CASSQRQGDGYTF
>TRBJ2-7|TRBV10-3
CASQGNNYEQYF
>TRBJ1-2|TRBV28
CASSPGTQVRGYTF
>TRBJ2-7|TRBV28
CASSLKTGQGNYEQYF
>TRBJ2-7|TRBV5-6
CASSTPWYRGGYEQYF
>TRBJ1-1|TRBV2
CASSSFAGGSEAFF
>TRBJ1-1|TRBV13
CASSYGTGGTEAFF
>TRBJ2-7|TRBV4-1
CASSQGWGQGIYEQYF